Listed here is a single TCR beta chain. Its antigen remains unknown. This entry belongs to a study of neoadjuvant nivolumab and ipilimumab in lung cancer. General study results and limits: TCR sequencing covered a small number of samples. Only two of four nivolumab-treated tumors gained richness and clonality by surgery. Higher pretherapy blood TCR richness went with higher resected-tumor richness. Compared with tumor-adjacent uninvolved lung, resected tumors showed greater richness and clonality.

The J segment lost 1 base and the V segment lost 5 bases, leaving 7 bases of the junction unmatched. The CDR3 consists of 15 residues. The germline V gene encodes CDR1 SGHAT and CDR2 FQNNGV. The data were produced by immunoSEQ multiplex PCR, yet TCRdb's version contains in-frame clones alone and is incomplete. The data hold 30,000 or so clones, with 90% observed a single time. The source is an adult with non-small cell lung cancer. The chain is built from TRBV11-2 and TRBJ1-2; the match to TRBD1 covers 7 bases. Source: peripheral blood, taken after neoadjuvant nivolumab, alone or with ipilimumab, at or shortly before surgery. The CDR3 DNA reads as TGTGCCAGCAGCACCTCAGGACAGGTTAACTATGGCTACACCTTC. Encoded protein: CASSTSGQVNYGYTF.